This passage covers 3 T cell receptor beta chains from one sample sequenced in a study of blood T cell repertoires in COVID-19. TCRdb keeps only in-frame clones here, not all; method: immunoSEQ multiplex PCR. The sample has around 250,000 clones; roughly 90% are singletons. The sequencing input was peripheral blood. These receptors originate from a human donor in a cohort sampled during active COVID-19.

This chain uses TRBV5-1 with TRBJ1-1, with TRBD1 matching 8 bases. V lost 4 bases and J lost 5; bases outside the gene matches: 4. Germline values: CDR1 SGHRS, CDR2 YFSETQ. This CDR3 contains 13 residues. DNA for the CDR3: TGCGCCAGCAGCACTACAGGGGGGACTGAAGCTTTCTTT. Amino acid sequence: CASSTTGGTEAFF.

The J gene is TRBJ2-1, the V gene TRBV27; 12 nucleotides agree with TRBD2. The ends lost 3 bases at V and 8 bases at J; junction bases unmatched: 5. CDR3 length: 15 amino acids. Germline lookup yields CDR1 MNHEY and CDR2 SMNVEV (reference sequence). The CDR3 reads CASSLASGRGDEQFF. The CDR3 nucleotides read TGTGCCAGCAGTTTGGCTAGCGGGAGGGGGGATGAGCAGTTCTTC.

Turning to this clone: Other nucleotide sequences in the sample specify the same CDR3. This chain uses TRBV19 with TRBJ1-2; D gene uncertain. Germline values: CDR1 LNHDA, CDR2 SQIVND (reference sequence). The CDR3 totals 13 residues. V lost 5 bases and J lost 3, with 10 bases in between. The CDR3 loop is CASSLTGDYGYTF. The CDR3 DNA sequence: TGTGCCAGTAGTCTTACGGGAGACTATGGCTACACCTTC.